One sample yielded the 14 T cell receptor beta chains listed below, sequenced in a study of blood T cell repertoires in COVID-19. The repertoire was sequenced with immunoSEQ multiplex PCR; TCRdb's copy has only in-frame clones and lacks some. The sample has around 270,000 clones, 70% to 90% seen once. Sample: PBMCs or T cells enriched from blood (not recorded which). The receptor source for this set is a woman aged 25 to 39 who had recovered from COVID-19.

This clone appeared once. The chain has TRBV7-3 and TRBJ2-2; 7 nucleotides line up with TRBD1. Germline loops: CDR1 SGHTA, CDR2 FQGTGA. V dropped 5 bases and J dropped 9; count of bases not matched to a gene: 15. The CDR3 extends over 16 amino acids. The CDR3 bases are TGTGCCAGCAGCGCTCAGCCGGACAGGACCGTAAGGGAGCTGTTTTTT. Protein product: CASSAQPDRTVRELFF.

This chain links TRBV3-1 (or the pseudogene TRBV3-2) with TRBJ1-2, with D possibly TRBD1 on 6 matching bases. The CDR3 is 16 residues long. Germline V lookup: CDR1 LGHDT, CDR2 YNNKEL (reference sequence). The V end lost 1 base, the J end lost 4 bases, and 16 bases lay between the germline ends. The CDR3 coding sequence is TGTGCCAGCAGCCAAGGAACCCACAGGGCAGCCTATGGCTACACCTTC. Its translation: CASSQGTHRAAYGYTF.

This rearrangement joins TRBV21-1 to TRBJ1-5. TRBV21-1 is a documented pseudogene. The CDR3 is 15 residues long. CDR3 region: CASSKERFSNQPQHF. The CDR3 bases are TGTGCCAGCAGCAAAGAACGGTTTAGCAATCAGCCCCAGCATTTT.

The V and J genes are TRBV7-9 and TRBJ1-1; D gene ambiguous. The CDR3 has 15 amino acids. CDR1 is SEHNR, CDR2 FQNEAQ, per germline (reference sequence). V lost 5 bases and J 1 base, leaving 14 bases between the germline ends. This chain's CDR3 is CASSPFGSPNTEAFF. CDR3 nucleotide sequence: TGTGCCAGCAGCCCCTTTGGGAGTCCGAACACTGAAGCTTTCTTT.

This clone is a singleton in its sample. V gene TRBV12-3 or TRBV12-4 combines with J gene TRBJ1-2; D gene unclear. V dropped 5 bases and J dropped 5 bases, with 12 bases sitting between them. The CDR3 has 13 residues. This chain's CDR3 is CASSVTSRYGYTF. The CDR3 nucleotides are TGTGCCAGCAGTGTGACAAGCCGATATGGCTACACCTTC.

This chain's CDR3 is CASSLDSGDEQYF. Here the CDR3 DNA reads TGCGCCAGCAGCTTGGATTCGGGGGACGAGCAGTACTTC. The chain uses TRBV5-1 and TRBJ2-7; possibly TRBD2 for D (6 bases). Germline CDR1 is SGHRS and CDR2 is YFSETQ. Trimming shortened V by 0 bases and J by 5 bases, and 9 bases separated the two germline ends. CDR3 length: 13 residues.

The chain combines TRBV5-1 with TRBJ2-2; 8 bases are a match to TRBD2. The CDR3 sequence is 14 residues long. In germline, CDR1 is SGHRS, CDR2 YFSETQ. Losses at the gene ends were 4 bases for V and 10 bases for J; bases not matched to a gene: 9. CDR3 in amino acids: CASSGDAREVELFF. DNA of the CDR3: TGCGCCAGCAGCGGGGATGCGCGGGAGGTGGAGCTGTTTTTT.

On this clone: This sample also contains other DNA sequences that code for the same CDR3. The V and J genes are TRBV6-5 and TRBJ2-7; 10 bases align to TRBD1. The CDR3 length is 14 residues. Germline V CDR1 and CDR2: MNHEY, SVGAGI. The V segment lost 4 bases and the J segment 2 bases; nucleotides outside the gene matches: 2. The CDR3 sequence: CASSSGQGAYEQYF. DNA of the CDR3: TGTGCCAGCAGTTCTGGACAGGGGGCCTACGAGCAGTACTTC.

This chain connects TRBV28 to TRBJ2-3; TRBD2 might be the D (6 bases). V was cut by 6 bases and J by 0 bases, with 22 bases left in between. Germline-derived CDR1 and CDR2 are MDHEN and SYDVKM. The CDR3 runs to 18 residues. The CDR3 spells CASSSLRGSHPSTDTQYF. The CDR3 DNA reads TGTGCCAGCAGCTCCCTGCGGGGCTCTCACCCTAGCACAGATACGCAGTATTTT.

The table lists this clone with a few counts. J is TRBJ1-5 and V is TRBV7-2; a possible D gene is TRBD1 (6 bases). Trimming stripped 6 bases from V and 1 base from J, with 13 bases between. This CDR3 is 15 amino acids long. Germline lookup yields CDR1 SGHTA and CDR2 FQGNSA. The CDR3 loop is CASRPTGSSNQPQHF. In DNA form, the CDR3 reads TGTGCCAGCAGACCTACAGGGTCCAGCAATCAGCCCCAGCATTTT.

The rearrangement links TRBV6-5 to TRBJ1-1; 9 nucleotides align to TRBD1. The V segment lost 6 bases and the J segment 10 bases; nucleotides outside the gene matches: 6. Germline lookup yields CDR1 MNHEY and CDR2 SVGAGI. The CDR3 sequence is 12 residues long. As DNA, the CDR3 is TGTGCCAGCAGATCCGGGACAGGGTTAGCTTTCTTT. Amino acids: CASRSGTGLAFF.

V gene TRBV7-6 combines with J gene TRBJ2-7; the D gene is possibly TRBD2 (5 bases). V lost 5 bases and J 4 bases, leaving 24 bases between the germline ends. Germline loops: CDR1 SGHVS, CDR2 FNYEAQ. The CDR3 runs 17 residues. Written as DNA, the CDR3 is TGTGCCAGCAGCCCCCGTACGAGCGGAGTGTTTAATTACGAGCAGTACTTC. It translates to CASSPRTSGVFNYEQYF.

The chain is built from TRBV7-9 and TRBJ1-4, with D tentatively TRBD1 (6 bases). V shed 3 bases and J shed 4 bases, with 21 bases lying between them. Germline lookup yields CDR1 SEHNR and CDR2 FQNEAQ (reference sequence). This CDR3 contains 18 residues. The CDR3 protein is CASSFLQGNRLGNEKLFF. The CDR3 coding sequence is TGTGCCAGCAGCTTTCTACAGGGTAACCGGCTGGGTAATGAAAAACTGTTTTTT. Drawing the rest from reference TRBV7-9 and TRBJ1-4, the complete variable domain is DTGVSQNPRHKITKRGQNVTFRCDPISEHNRLYWYRQTLGQGPEFLTYFQNEAQLEKSRLLSDRFSAERPKGSFSTLEIQRTEQGDSAMYLCASSFLQGNRLGNEKLFFGSGTQLSVL.

J is TRBJ2-7 and V is TRBV28, with 8 bases aligning to TRBD2. Germline lookup yields CDR1 MDHEN and CDR2 SYDVKM. V shed 1 base, J shed 2 bases, and the junction held 4 bases outside the gene matches. There are 15 residues in the CDR3. As DNA, the CDR3 is TGTGCCAGCAGTTTATCGGGGGGGGCCCCCTACGAGCAGTACTTC. Translating it yields CASSLSGGAPYEQYF. Using reference TRBV28 and TRBJ2-7 for the parts outside the CDR3, the full variable domain is DVKVTQSSRYLVKRTGEKVFLECVQDMDHENMFWYRQDPGLGLRLIYFSYDVKMKEKGDIPEGYSVSREKKERFSLILESASTNQTSMYLCASSLSGGAPYEQYFGPGTRLTVT.